The 14 T cell receptor beta chains below come from one sample, sequenced in a study of blood T cells in healthy people across ages. PCR was performed a second time for about 7 to 12 cycles using a sample-barcoded 5' primer and a J-beta primer mix. One entry per CDR3 protein, called by TCRdb with MiXCR from the 5' RACE reads. The data show about 900,000 distinct CDR3 sequences, about 48% seen once. The sequenced material came from blood. Receptors originate from a man aged 25 to 40 in good health.

The rearrangement uses TRBV29-1 and TRBJ2-1, with TRBD1 matching 9 bases. This CDR3 contains 13 residues. CDR1 SQVTM and CDR2 ANQGSEA come from the germline V gene. V dropped 7 bases and J dropped 8; count of bases not matched to a gene: 9. The CDR3 here is CSGNRGRVDEQFF. The CDR3 coding sequence is TGCAGCGGAAACAGGGGGCGCGTCGATGAGCAGTTCTTC.

This clonotype appeared many times. Given a much more abundant clone one base away, this may be a read error. The CDR3 loop reads CASSDSGETDTQYF. The CDR3, as DNA: TGTGCCAGCAGTGACTCGGGGGAGACAGATACGCAGTATTTT. The chain is built from TRBV6-2 or TRBV6-3 and TRBJ2-3, with D perhaps matching TRBD2 (6 bases). Germline values: CDR1 MNHEY, CDR2 SVGEGT. This CDR3 is built from 14 residues.

The gene calls are TRBV28 and TRBJ2-5; D ambiguous. Between the trimmed V and J ends, which lost 8 bases and 5 bases, there was a span of 12 bases. CDR3 size: 12 residues. Per the germline V gene, CDR1 is MDHEN and CDR2 is SYDVKM. In nucleotides, the CDR3 is TGTGCCAGCCTCTCCGCGTGGGAGACCCAGTACTTC. Encoded protein: CASLSAWETQYF.

The chain uses TRBV29-1 and TRBJ1-1; D may be TRBD1 (5 bases). The germline V gene encodes CDR1 SQVTM and CDR2 ANQGSEA. This CDR3 region has 13 residues. V shed 1 base and J shed 4 bases, with 10 bases lying between them. CDR3 DNA sequence: TGCAGCGTTGAAGGACCCGGGGGCACTGAAGCTTTCTTT. Its protein product is CSVEGPGGTEAFF.

The chain links TRBV4-3 to TRBJ1-4; D unresolved. Trimming removed 1 base at V and 1 base at J, with 16 bases between. The length of the CDR3 is 18 residues. Looked up from germline, CDR1 is LGHNA and CDR2 is YSLEER. The CDR3 here is CASSQGSVGALTNEKLFF. Written as DNA, the CDR3 is TGCGCCAGCAGCCAAGGTTCCGTGGGAGCTCTAACTAATGAAAAACTGTTTTTT.

This rearrangement joins TRBV6-2 or TRBV6-3 to TRBJ2-3; unclear D gene. V was trimmed by 7 bases and J by 2 bases, leaving 16 bases between them. The germline V gene encodes CDR1 MNHEY and CDR2 SVGEGT. The CDR3 covers 15 residues. The CDR3, as DNA: TGTGCCAGCAAAATTCACAGTACCTTCACAGATACGCAGTATTTT. Encoded protein: CASKIHSTFTDTQYF.

This clonotype has just one count. One end of the junction fails to match germline, which may point to a read error. This rearrangement joins TRBV4-1 to TRBJ2-1; TRBD1 matches 9 bases. From germline, CDR1 is MGHRA and CDR2 YSYEKL. The length of the CDR3 is 23 residues. Here the CDR3 reads CASNQDRDRDSWRDVGMGNEQFF. The CDR3 coding sequence is TGCGCCAGCAACCAAGATCGGGACAGGGATTCCTGGAGGGATGTCGGTATGGGCAATGAGCAGTTCTTC.

The V call is TRBV12-3 or TRBV12-4, the J call TRBJ1-1, with 10 bases matching TRBD1. The CDR3 has 14 residues. The ends lost 7 bases at V and 2 bases at J; junction bases unmatched: 4. DNA for the CDR3: TGTGCCAGCATCAGACAGGGGGCTAACACTGAAGCTTTCTTT. Amino acid sequence: CASIRQGANTEAFF.

The chain employs TRBV7-9 and TRBJ2-7; D is tentatively TRBD1 or TRBD2 (5 bases each). Judging by the DNA end, TRBJ2-5 fits better; the J call may be wrong. The CDR3 totals 13 residues. CDR1 SEHNR and CDR2 FQNEAQ come from the germline V gene (reference sequence). As DNA, the CDR3 is TGTGCCAGCAGCTCGGGACCCCGCGGGACCCAGTACTTC. Residues: CASSSGPRGTQYF.

This clonotype came up a few times. This chain joins TRBV30 and TRBJ2-6; D remains ambiguous. This CDR3 is built from 13 residues. Trimming left V 6 bases short and J 4 bases short, with 10 bases between. From germline, CDR1 is GTSNPN and CDR2 SVGIG (reference sequence). CDR3: CACGYGGANVLTF. DNA of the CDR3: TGTGCCTGCGGATACGGGGGGGCCAACGTCCTGACTTTC.

The chain recombines TRBV5-8 with TRBJ2-4, with a tentative D call TRBD1 (6 bases). Gene TRBJ2-5 matches the end of the DNA better, so the J call may be wrong. The CDR3 is 14 amino acids. Germline CDR1 is SGHTS and CDR2 is YDEGEE. The DNA of the CDR3 is TGTGCCAGCAGCGGCGGACAGAATTTAGAGACCCAGTACTTC. Protein product: CASSGGQNLETQYF.

Ten or more counts support this clonotype. This chain uses TRBV11-3 with TRBJ1-1; a weak D match, TRBD1 (5 bases). From germline, CDR1 is SGHNT and CDR2 YENEEA. The CDR3 is 17 residues long. V was clipped by 5 bases and J by 0 bases, with 19 bases between them. The CDR3 sequence: CASSPFPLGTVNTEAFF. DNA of the CDR3: TGTGCCAGCAGCCCCTTTCCCCTCGGGACGGTGAACACTGAAGCTTTCTTT.

The rearrangement uses TRBV7-2 and TRBJ1-4; TRBD1 agrees at 10 bases. This CDR3 region has 15 residues. Germline V gives CDR1 SGHTA, CDR2 FQGNSA. The ends lost 5 bases at V and 5 bases at J; junction bases unmatched: 5. CDR3 sequence: CASSLDRGRNEKLFF. In nucleotides, the CDR3 is TGTGCCAGCAGCCTAGACAGGGGGCGGAATGAAAAACTGTTTTTT.

This chain uses TRBV30 with TRBJ2-5; 9 bases are a match to TRBD1. Trimming at V came to 3 bases and at J to 5 bases, leaving 4 bases not matched to a gene. This CDR3 has 13 residues. CDR1 GTSNPN and CDR2 SVGIG come from the germline V gene (reference sequence). CDR3 coding DNA: TGTGCCTGGAGGGGACAGGGTCAGGAGACCCAGTACTTC. This sequence encodes CAWRGQGQETQYF.